This entry lists 15 T cell receptor beta chains sequenced from one sample in a study of blood T cell repertoires in COVID-19. Using immunoSEQ multiplex PCR, the repertoire was profiled, and TCRdb retains in-frame clones only, with some absent. The sample records tens of thousands of clones, approximately 80% being singletons. Sequencing used peripheral blood. These TCRs come from a woman aged 60-75 years with acute or convalescent COVID-19.

V is TRBV12-3 or TRBV12-4 and J is TRBJ2-7; tentatively, D is TRBD1 (6 bases). The CDR3 is made up of 13 amino acids. Trimming cost V 0 bases and J 3 bases, with 6 bases left between them. The CDR3 loop is CASSLAGGYEQYF. The CDR3 nucleotides are TGTGCCAGCAGTTTAGCAGGGGGCTACGAGCAGTACTTC.

The chain has TRBV6-1 and TRBJ1-2; the match to TRBD1 covers 9 bases. Germline V CDR1 and CDR2: MNHNS, SASEGT. This CDR3 region has 14 residues. Unmatched junction bases numbered 8, after V lost 5 bases and J lost 7 bases. CDR3 in amino acids: CASSPGQGSRGYTF. The CDR3 region has the DNA TGTGCCAGCAGTCCCGGACAGGGGTCCCGTGGCTACACCTTC.

The chain links TRBV5-1 to TRBJ2-7, with 8 bases that match TRBD1. This CDR3 is built from 14 residues. Germline V gives CDR1 SGHRS, CDR2 YFSETQ. The trim removed 0 bases at V and 2 bases at J, leaving 1 base unmatched. This CDR3 is CASSLDRGTYEQYF. As DNA, the CDR3 is TGCGCCAGCAGCTTGGACAGGGGGACCTACGAGCAGTACTTC. The variable domain in full, completed from reference TRBV5-1 and TRBJ2-7, reads KAGVTQTPRYLIKTRGQQVTLSCSPISGHRSVSWYQQTPGQGLQFLFEYFSETQRNKGNFPGRFSGRQFSNSRSEMNVSTLELGDSALYLCASSLDRGTYEQYFGPGTRLTVT.

The V call is TRBV18, the J call TRBJ2-1, with 7 bases identical to TRBD2. The CDR3 has 15 residues. V was pared by 4 bases and J by 5 bases, with 8 bases of the junction left unmatched. Germline assignment: CDR1 KGHSH and CDR2 LQKENI. The CDR3 DNA reads TGTGCCAGCTCACTGATTAGCGGGCTACACAATGAGCAGTTCTTC. Translation gives CASSLISGLHNEQFF.

This clone appeared once. This rearrangement joins TRBV9 to TRBJ2-1; weak D call: TRBD1 (7 bases). Trimming pared 1 base from V and 6 bases from J, leaving 17 bases between. Looked up from germline, CDR1 is SGDLS and CDR2 is YYNGEE. The CDR3 has 16 residues. The CDR3 protein is CASSVTGEVGGNEQFF. The DNA of the CDR3 is TGTGCCAGCAGCGTAACAGGGGAGGTGGGGGGCAATGAGCAGTTCTTC.

The DNA of the CDR3 is TGTGCCAGCAGCTCCTGGGGGGGCGGGACAGATACGCAGTATTTT. Translating it yields CASSSWGGGTDTQYF. J is TRBJ2-3 and V is TRBV2, with D tentatively TRBD2 (7 bases). The V and J ends lost 6 bases and 3 bases respectively, with 16 bases between them. CDR3 size: 15 residues. In germline, CDR1 is SNHLY, CDR2 FYNNEI. Variable domain in full (rest from reference TRBV2 and TRBJ2-3): EPEVTQTPSHQVTQMGQEVILRCVPISNHLYFYWYRQILGQKVEFLVSFYNNEISEKSEIFDDQFSVERPDGSNFTLKIRSTKLEDSAMYFCASSSWGGGTDTQYFGPGTRLTVL.

This chain links TRBV6-6 with TRBJ2-2; 12 nucleotides align to TRBD1. The CDR3 is 17 amino acids. The ends lost 5 bases at V and 6 bases at J; junction bases unmatched: 10. The germline V gene encodes CDR1 MNHNY and CDR2 SVGAGI (reference sequence). This CDR3 reads CASSRDRGLGGAGELFF. CDR3 coding DNA: TGTGCCAGCAGTCGGGACAGGGGGCTAGGCGGGGCCGGGGAGCTGTTTTTT.

This chain links TRBV7-2 with TRBJ2-3; TRBD2 matches 8 bases. Germline V gene lookup returns CDR1 SGHTA and CDR2 FQGNSA. The J segment lost 3 bases and the V segment lost 4 bases, leaving 9 bases of the junction unmatched. The CDR3 consists of 16 residues. The chain's CDR3 is CASSSRRGGRTDTQYF. The CDR3, as DNA: TGTGCCAGCAGCTCGCGCCGGGGGGGCCGGACAGATACGCAGTATTTT.

The genes are TRBV7-2 and TRBJ1-1; weak D call: TRBD1 (5 bases). V was pared by 2 bases and J by 2 bases, with 15 bases between. CDR1 and CDR2 (germline): SGHTA, FQGNSA. The CDR3 consists of 16 residues. The CDR3 region has the DNA TGTGCCAGCAGCTTAAAGACAGCTGTGTATAACACTGAAGCTTTCTTT. Translation: CASSLKTAVYNTEAFF.

The CDR3 is CASSLSLSGGLVEQYF. CDR3 DNA sequence: TGTGCCAGCAGCTTAAGTTTGAGCGGGGGTCTAGTCGAGCAGTACTTC. This sequence joins TRBV11-2 and TRBJ2-7, with 8 bases that match TRBD2. The germline gives CDR1 SGHAT, CDR2 FQNNGV. The CDR3 extends over 16 amino acids. Germline trimming cut 2 bases from V and 6 bases from J; bases unmatched to any gene: 12.

As regards this clone: The identical CDR3 is also encoded by other nucleotide sequences in the sample. The chain employs TRBV7-3 and TRBJ1-1; possibly TRBD1 for D (5 bases). Trimming cost V 0 bases and J 3 bases, with 8 bases left between them. The CDR3 is made up of 14 amino acids. CDR1 and CDR2 from the germline V gene are SGHTA and FQGTGA. This chain's CDR3 is CASSLTAGDTEAFF. CDR3 DNA: TGTGCCAGCAGCTTAACGGCGGGGGACACTGAAGCTTTCTTT.

The rearrangement uses TRBV6-2 or TRBV6-3 and TRBJ2-1, with D possibly being TRBD2 (6 bases). The CDR3 is 14 residues long. The germline V gene has CDR1 MNHEY and CDR2 SVGEGT. Deletions cut 11 bases from V and 4 bases from J, with 18 bases between. The CDR3 DNA reads as TGTGCCTCCAGCCAAAGGCGGGGATACAATGAGCAGTTCTTC. It is translated as CASSQRRGYNEQFF.

The J gene is TRBJ2-1, the V gene TRBV6-5; D remains unclear. The CDR3 is 11 residues long. Trimming shortened V by 6 bases and J by 4 bases, and 4 bases separated the two germline ends. Germline V gene data show CDR1 as MNHEY and CDR2 as SVGAGI. CDR3: CASSLYNEQFF. The CDR3 coding sequence is TGTGCCAGCAGCTTGTACAATGAGCAGTTCTTC.

The gene calls are TRBV7-3 and TRBJ2-3; TRBD2 matches 8 bases. Looked up from germline, CDR1 is SGHTA and CDR2 is FQGTGA. The CDR3 runs to 17 residues. Germline trimming cut 5 bases from V and 0 bases from J; bases unmatched to any gene: 10. CDR3 sequence: CASSIFSGGPSTDTQYF. In nucleotides, the CDR3 is TGTGCCAGCAGCATCTTCTCGGGAGGGCCGAGCACAGATACGCAGTATTTT.

This clone occurred a few times. V is TRBV19 and J is TRBJ1-1; D gene uncertain. This CDR3 has 12 residues. CDR1 is LNHDA and CDR2 is SQIVND in the germline V gene (reference sequence). V lost 3 bases and J lost 7, with 9 bases in between. The CDR3 sequence is CASSIPRGEAFF. In DNA, the CDR3 is TGTGCCAGTAGTATCCCGCGGGGTGAAGCTTTCTTT.